Included here is one TCR beta chain sequence, with context. The antigen is not known. The data were taken from a study of T cell clonotyping in hematopoietic cell transplantation. Study as a whole: Recipient samples before transplant were obtained post-cytoreduction.

General study findings and limits: Recipient TCR diversity dropped after transplant; expanded clonotypes rose from day 30 to 180. Few recipient clonotypes overlapped donors; over 95% were de novo at given depth. Higher Inverse Simpson Index values in graft donor and pretransplant recipient predicted broader posttransplant TCR diversity.

Assay: immunoSEQ multiplex PCR; the TCRdb copy retains only in-frame clones and omits some. The sample consists of roughly 20,000 clones, roughly 90% of them appearing once. Time point reported: recipient sample about 28 days before transplant, after cytoreduction. This CDR3 contains 12 residues. J gave up 4 bases and V 6 bases, and 2 bases lay outside the gene matches. The germline CDR1 and CDR2 sequences are SGHRS and YFSETQ. The specimen comprised peripheral blood mononuclear cells, sampled before stem cell transplant. This TCR derives from a man younger than 30 with biphenotypic leukemia. Some clones in this sample may be carry-over from other donors' samples. V gene TRBV5-1 combines with J gene TRBJ1-1, with 8 nucleotides matching TRBD1. CDR3 nucleotides: TGCGCCAGCACTACAGGGGGCACTGAAGCTTTCTTT. Translated: CASTTGGTEAFF.